This T cell receptor (beta chain) was obtained from a study of CD8 T cells in Susac syndrome. cDNA came from roughly 0.5 to 1 ug RNA primed by random hexamers. An immunoSEQ multiplex PCR amplified TCR beta CDR3 over 54 Vbeta and 13 Jbeta. Each CDR3 protein gets one entry after TCRdb re-called the immunoSEQ multiplex PCR reads with MiXCR. The sample gives 200,000 or so distinct CDR3 sequences, about 96% of which show up once; 0.093% is in the top ten. In blood CD8+ and CD4+ T cells, TCR beta underwent sequencing. This CDR3 spans 14 amino acids. The ends were cut back, 0 bases at V and 7 bases at J, with 10 bases in the middle. Germline values: CDR1 KGHSH, CDR2 LQKENI.

The TCR originated in a human donor with multiple sclerosis. What was sequenced was CD4+ T cells from PBMCs. The chain employs TRBV18 and TRBJ2-1, with D unresolved. This chain's CDR3 is CASSPPNSLNEQFF. The CDR3 nucleotides read TGTGCCAGCTCACCACCGAACAGCTTGAATGAGCAGTTCTTC. The variable domain in full, completed from reference TRBV18 and TRBJ2-1, reads NAGVMQNPRHLVRRRGQEARLRCSPMKGHSHVYWYRQLPEEGLKFMVYLQKENIIDESGMPKERFSAEFPKEGPSILRIQQVVRGDSAAYFCASSPPNSLNEQFFGPGTRLTVL.